One TCR beta chain is described in this entry. This clonotype was seen many times. The antigen this receptor binds is unknown. A single base separates this from a much larger clone, so it may be a read error. For unsorted PBMC libraries, 2 million PBMCs were used after storage in RNAlater at -80 degrees C until RNA extraction. Multiple sclerosis patients were enrolled in a US clinical protocol evaluating disease progression by magnetic resonance imaging. Peripheral blood was subjected to Ficoll-Hypaque density gradient centrifugation to isolate PBMCs, which were then cryopreserved in liquid nitrogen. cDNA was synthesized by template-switch 5'RACE using a primer carrying a 10-nucleotide random unique molecular identifier by which each TCR transcript was tagged. Each sequencing run produced over 170 million TCR-beta sequences covering 15-18 subjects. The RNeasy kit was used for extraction of total RNA. Using the KAPA Real-time Library Amplification kit, TCR-beta VDJ regions were amplified with primers for the TCR constant region and the 5'RACE anchor. A first PCR added sample indexes and Illumina adaptors, and a second PCR then raised library yield. The roughly 650 bp TCR product was size-selected on a 2% E-gel SizeSelection system after Ampure bead purification. Library quality was checked on a Bioanalyzer, concentration was measured with Qubit, and libraries were quantified with the Kapa Library Quantification kit before pooling. Libraries were sequenced paired-end 2 x 150 bp on an Illumina HiSeq 2500. To increase sequence diversity, roughly 24-31% phiX was spiked into each library pool. Processing in the source paper ran as follows. The UMI-based MiGEC pipeline processed quality-filtered reads and removed over 80% of raw TCR sequences during error correction. VDJ genes were aligned to IMGT germline references, and clonotypes were defined by unique CDR3 amino acid sequence plus V-J genes. Clonal expansion, Shannon diversity, and CDR3 relatedness (CalcPairwiseDistances, ClusterSamples) were evaluated with VDJtools, and phylogenetic trees were built with CLCbio workbench. Using coefficient-of-variation modelling across technical triplicates, the study counted a clone as expanded if it had at least 8 unique UMIs. The public reads were reprocessed in TCRdb via fastp at Q25 and MiXCR, keeping in-frame beta chains. Rows with one shared CDR3 protein collapse into an entry with the most common genes and DNA. These V and J calls rely on TCRdb rather than the paper's analysis. Counted in this sample were roughly 59,000 distinct CDR3 sequences; roughly 4.9% of them appeared once. The ten largest clones take up 5.6% of the sample.

The data were taken from a study of neurological immune-mediated disorders (dated by TCRdb to the late 2010s). Notes on the research overall: Among the approximately 35 multiple sclerosis patients, about 31 had relapsing-remitting MS and 3 had secondary progressive MS. The cohort included about 70 subjects: 14 with HAM/TSP, roughly 35 with multiple sclerosis, and about 20 healthy controls. Peripheral blood TCR-beta repertoires from patients with HTLV-I-associated myelopathy (HAM/TSP), patients with multiple sclerosis, and healthy controls were compared in the study using UMI-based sequencing. Longitudinal samples, technical triplicates and paired sorted CD4+ and CD8+ T-cell subsets, alongside PBMC samples, were included among the approximately 98 TCR-beta libraries.

Study-level results and caveats: Expanded clones from different subjects shared no identical CDR3 amino acid sequences, which suggests that TCR-beta repertoires were private in all groups. The highest TCR clonal expansion was observed in HAM/TSP patients, whereas the lowest was observed in MS patients, even when compared with healthy controls. The MS cluster was not associated with any clinical or MRI features, and the authors stated that larger cohorts are needed. In a phylogenetic analysis, the repertoires of 18 out of 34 MS patients fell into a single cluster of related CDR3 sequences, pointing to a possible signature at the repertoire level.

From cysteine to phenylalanine, the CDR3 is 11 amino acids long. The only DNA kept is the CDR3, 33 bases in frame from the first base. Deletion took 1 base off V and 3 bases off J, with a span of 3 bases between the germline ends. Via the germline V gene (reference sequence), CDR1 is DFQATT and CDR2 SNEGSKA. The sequence is built from TRBV20-1 and TRBJ1-1; the D gene remains uncertain. This clonotype was obtained from a human donor with multiple sclerosis. The donor label of this sample is uncertain. Sequencing was carried out using PBMCs. The nucleotide sequence reads as follows: TGCAGTGCTAGAGGGGACACTGAAGCTTTCTTT. Its protein reads: CSARGDTEAFF.